The 20 T cell receptor beta chains in this list originate from one sample, sequenced in a study of blood T cell repertoires in COVID-19. Using immunoSEQ multiplex PCR, the repertoire was profiled, and TCRdb retains in-frame clones only, with some absent. Among roughly 410,000 clones listed, over 75% were seen once. Source material: peripheral blood. Every receptor here comes from a woman aged 55-69 years with COVID-19, enrolled during active disease.

CDR3: CALGLRSGNTIYF. CDR3 coding DNA: TGTGCCCTGGGACTCCGTTCAGGAAACACCATATATTTT. This rearrangement joins TRBV30 to TRBJ1-3; possibly TRBD1 for D (5 bases). CDR1 and CDR2 from the germline V gene are GTSNPN and SVGIG (reference sequence). V dropped 8 bases and J dropped 4 bases, with 15 bases sitting between them. The CDR3 loop spans 13 amino acids.

The rearrangement links TRBV6-5 to TRBJ2-7; perhaps TRBD1 as D (6 bases). Trimming took 2 bases from V and 2 from J, leaving 10 bases between them. This CDR3 comprises 14 residues. The germline V gene encodes CDR1 MNHEY and CDR2 SVGAGI. The CDR3, as DNA: TGTGCCAGCAGTTACGGGGACACGACCTACGAGCAGTACTTC. Its translation is CASSYGDTTYEQYF.

As to this clone: Additional DNA sequences in this sample encode the identical CDR3. The chain joins TRBV3-1 (or the pseudogene TRBV3-2) to TRBJ2-2, with D unresolved. V lost 1 base, J lost 5 bases, and 5 bases lay in between. This CDR3 is 13 amino acids long. CDR1 LGHDT and CDR2 YNNKEL come from the germline V gene (reference sequence). The CDR3 loop is CASSQVRTGELFF. CDR3 sequence (DNA): TGTGCCAGCAGCCAAGTACGGACCGGGGAGCTGTTTTTT.

The table lists this clone with a few counts. The genes are TRBV28 and TRBJ2-7, with TRBD1 matching over 7 bases. Germline CDR1 is MDHEN and CDR2 is SYDVKM. CDR3 length equals 14 residues. The V and J ends lost 5 bases and 5 bases, in that order; junction bases with no gene match: 9. The chain's CDR3 is CASSITTGSHEQYF. The DNA for the CDR3 is TGTGCCAGCAGTATTACGACAGGGTCCCACGAGCAGTACTTC.

V is TRBV7-2 and J is TRBJ2-7; unclear D gene. The ends were cut back, 4 bases at V and 3 bases at J, with 10 bases in the middle. The CDR3 extends over 13 amino acids. The V gene's germline CDR1 is SGHTA and CDR2 FQGNSA. The CDR3 is CASSSNGYYEQYF. CDR3 bases: TGTGCCAGCAGCTCCAACGGGTACTACGAGCAGTACTTC.

For the CDR3, the DNA is TGTGCCATCAGTGCAGGGCCCCTTGGGGAGACCCAGTACTTC. Translating gives CAISAGPLGETQYF. The chain carries TRBV10-3 and TRBJ2-5; possible D gene TRBD1, 5 bases. This CDR3 spans 14 amino acids. The ends were cut back, 4 bases at V and 5 bases at J, with 14 bases in the middle. CDR1 is ENHRY, CDR2 SYGVKD, per germline.

The CDR3 DNA reads as TGTGCCAGCATTCGCGGGGGAGCAACTAATGAAAAACTGTTTTTT. Protein product: CASIRGGATNEKLFF. J is TRBJ1-4 and V is TRBV28, with D possibly matching TRBD1 (5 bases). Germline CDR1 MDHEN, CDR2 SYDVKM. Trimming stripped 7 bases from V and 0 bases from J, with 12 bases between. The CDR3 contains 15 residues. The whole variable domain, remainder taken from reference TRBV28 and TRBJ1-4, is DVKVTQSSRYLVKRTGEKVFLECVQDMDHENMFWYRQDPGLGLRLIYFSYDVKMKEKGDIPEGYSVSREKKERFSLILESASTNQTSMYLCASIRGGATNEKLFFGSGTQLSVL.

This sequence joins TRBV5-1 and TRBJ1-2; D is undetermined. The CDR3 is 15 amino acids. Germline assignment: CDR1 SGHRS and CDR2 YFSETQ. The germline V and J ends were trimmed by 0 bases and 4 bases, with 13 bases remaining between them. The DNA for the CDR3 is TGCGCCAGCAGCTTGGACGGAGCGGCAGGCTATGGCTACACCTTC. This codes for CASSLDGAAGYGYTF.

The rearrangement links TRBV20-1 to TRBJ2-1, with D possibly being TRBD2 (5 bases). V was cut by 5 bases and J by 10 bases, with 12 bases left in between. The germline V gene encodes CDR1 DFQATT and CDR2 SNEGSKA (reference sequence). The CDR3 loop spans 11 amino acids. The CDR3 loop is CSALPPGEQFF. DNA for the CDR3: TGCAGTGCTCTCCCTCCGGGGGAGCAGTTCTTC.

The chain combines TRBV5-1 with TRBJ1-4; D not certain. The length of the CDR3 is 15 residues. Per the germline V gene, CDR1 is SGHRS and CDR2 is YFSETQ. Trimming stripped 1 base from V and 4 bases from J, with 11 bases between. In nucleotides, the CDR3 is TGCGCCAGCAGCTTGAGAGGCGGAGATAATGAAAAACTGTTTTTT. It yields the protein CASSLRGGDNEKLFF. The whole variable domain, filled in from reference TRBV5-1 and TRBJ1-4, reads KAGVTQTPRYLIKTRGQQVTLSCSPISGHRSVSWYQQTPGQGLQFLFEYFSETQRNKGNFPGRFSGRQFSNSRSEMNVSTLELGDSALYLCASSLRGGDNEKLFFGSGTQLSVL.

The chain joins TRBV3-1 (or the pseudogene TRBV3-2) to TRBJ2-5, with 9 bases that match TRBD1. V lost 4 bases and J lost 5; bases outside the gene matches: 8. This CDR3 comprises 15 residues. The germline V gene encodes CDR1 LGHDT and CDR2 YNNKEL (reference sequence). Here the CDR3 DNA reads TGTGCCAGCAGCCCCTGGGACAGGGTCCGGGAGACCCAGTACTTC. This encodes CASSPWDRVRETQYF.

The rearrangement links TRBV19 to TRBJ1-2; unclear D gene. CDR1 and CDR2 from the germline V gene are LNHDA and SQIVND (reference sequence). V was cut by 3 bases and J by 6 bases, with 8 bases left in between. The CDR3 spans 12 residues. CDR3 coding DNA: TGTGCCAGTAGTATGACAAGGCATGGCTACACCTTC. Its protein product is CASSMTRHGYTF. The full variable domain, with the rest looked up from reference TRBV19 and TRBJ1-2, is DGGITQSPKYLFRKEGQNVTLSCEQNLNHDAMYWYRQDPGQGLRLIYYSQIVNDFQKGDIAEGYSVSREKKESFPLTVTSAQKNPTAFYLCASSMTRHGYTFGSGTRLTVV.

The J gene is TRBJ1-1, the V gene TRBV2, with unresolved D. This CDR3 has 12 residues. V was pared by 4 bases and J by 0 bases, with 3 bases between. CDR1 SNHLY and CDR2 FYNNEI come from the germline V gene. This CDR3 is CASSGMNTEAFF. CDR3 bases: TGTGCCAGCAGTGGTATGAACACTGAAGCTTTCTTT. The full variable domain, rest sourced from reference TRBV2 and TRBJ1-1, is EPEVTQTPSHQVTQMGQEVILRCVPISNHLYFYWYRQILGQKVEFLVSFYNNEISEKSEIFDDQFSVERPDGSNFTLKIRSTKLEDSAMYFCASSGMNTEAFFGQGTRLTVV.

This clone came up once. This chain connects TRBV9 to TRBJ1-4; TRBD1 might be the D (5 bases). Trimming took off 0 bases at V and 0 bases at J, with 18 bases between the two ends. Germline CDR1 SGDLS, CDR2 YYNGEE. This CDR3 has 19 residues. CDR3: CASSVGPGRVTATNEKLFF. DNA for the CDR3: TGTGCCAGCAGCGTAGGGCCAGGGAGGGTTACTGCAACTAATGAAAAACTGTTTTTT.

The V gene is TRBV5-4, the J gene TRBJ1-4; 11 positions match TRBD1. V shed 1 base, J shed 7 bases, and the junction held 6 bases outside the gene matches. Germline V lookup: CDR1 SGHNT, CDR2 YYREEE (reference sequence). This CDR3 comprises 16 residues. CDR3 sequence reads: CASSLPGQGAREKLFF. CDR3 nucleotides: TGTGCCAGCAGCTTGCCTGGACAGGGGGCACGTGAAAAACTGTTTTTT. Complete variable domain (other parts from reference TRBV5-4 and TRBJ1-4): ETGVTQSPTHLIKTRGQQVTLRCSSQSGHNTVSWYQQALGQGPQFIFQYYREEENGRGNFPPRFSGLQFPNYSSELNVNALELDDSALYLCASSLPGQGAREKLFFGSGTQLSVL.

About this clone itself: At the DNA level, this CDR3 is encoded by other sequences in the same sample as well. The chain links TRBV5-1 to TRBJ1-1; 8 bases map to TRBD1. The V and J ends lost 4 bases and 5 bases, in that order; junction bases with no gene match: 7. From germline, CDR1 is SGHRS and CDR2 YFSETQ. This CDR3 contains 14 residues. The CDR3 loop is CASSTGQGGTEAFF. The CDR3 DNA is TGCGCCAGCAGCACCGGACAGGGAGGGACTGAAGCTTTCTTT.

The chain is built from TRBV3-1 (or the pseudogene TRBV3-2) and TRBJ1-3; D is perhaps TRBD1 (5 bases). Trimming stripped 7 bases from V and 0 bases from J, with 19 bases between. The CDR3 is 17 amino acids. Germline assignment: CDR1 LGHDT and CDR2 YNNKEL (reference sequence). CDR3 protein: CASTSKLPGISGNTIYF. CDR3 nucleotides: TGTGCCAGCACCAGCAAGCTCCCAGGGATCTCTGGAAACACCATATATTTT.

In this sample, this clone turned up a few times. The gene calls are TRBV7-9 and TRBJ1-2; maybe TRBD1 (5 bases). Looked up from germline, CDR1 is SEHNR and CDR2 is FQNEAQ (reference sequence). V lost 3 bases and J 2 bases, leaving 7 bases between the germline ends. The CDR3 runs 13 residues. The CDR3 loop reads CASSFPGNYGYTF. The CDR3 DNA is TGTGCCAGCAGCTTTCCAGGGAACTATGGCTACACCTTC.

Notes on this clone: At the DNA level, this CDR3 is encoded by other sequences in the same sample as well. The chain employs TRBV5-1 and TRBJ2-3; maybe TRBD1 (6 bases). CDR1 is SGHRS, CDR2 YFSETQ, per germline. The CDR3 runs 14 residues. Trimming took off 2 bases at V and 2 bases at J, with 9 bases between the two ends. The CDR3 DNA reads as TGCGCCAGCAGCTTACAGGGATCCACAGATACGCAGTATTTT. Residues: CASSLQGSTDTQYF.

The chain recombines TRBV6-5 with TRBJ2-7; 9 bases align to TRBD1. The CDR3 is made up of 15 amino acids. V lost 7 bases to trimming and J lost 5 bases; unmatched junction nucleotides: 12. Germline V CDR1 and CDR2: MNHEY, SVGAGI. The CDR3 sequence: CASTLAGTGTHEQYF. The CDR3 coding sequence is TGTGCCAGCACATTAGCAGGGACAGGGACTCACGAGCAGTACTTC.